The present entry profiles one TCR beta chain with its context. The sample comes from a study of blood T cell repertoires in COVID-19. Background on the study: Whether acute or convalescent, the COVID-19 samples came from the United States, Italy and Spain. T cells, B-cell-depleted T cells, or PBMCs provided the cDNA or gDNA that served as material.

V dropped 8 bases and J dropped 8 bases, with 7 bases sitting between them. This CDR3 spans 10 amino acids. Germline V gives CDR1 SEHNR, CDR2 FQNEAQ (reference sequence). The data were produced by immunoSEQ multiplex PCR, yet TCRdb's version contains in-frame clones alone and is incomplete. The top ten hold 1.5% to 2% of the sample, which has approximately 270,000 clones, roughly nine tenths seen once. Cohort 3 donors were reported recovered after two negative PCRs, clearance, or symptom resolution. The sequence was obtained from a woman aged 55-70 years who had recovered from COVID-19. The sample taken for sequencing was PBMCs or T cells enriched from blood (not recorded which). The chain employs TRBV7-9 and TRBJ2-1; no definite D call. DNA of the CDR3: TGTGCCAGCGTCCCCGATGAGCAGTTCTTC. This encodes CASVPDEQFF.